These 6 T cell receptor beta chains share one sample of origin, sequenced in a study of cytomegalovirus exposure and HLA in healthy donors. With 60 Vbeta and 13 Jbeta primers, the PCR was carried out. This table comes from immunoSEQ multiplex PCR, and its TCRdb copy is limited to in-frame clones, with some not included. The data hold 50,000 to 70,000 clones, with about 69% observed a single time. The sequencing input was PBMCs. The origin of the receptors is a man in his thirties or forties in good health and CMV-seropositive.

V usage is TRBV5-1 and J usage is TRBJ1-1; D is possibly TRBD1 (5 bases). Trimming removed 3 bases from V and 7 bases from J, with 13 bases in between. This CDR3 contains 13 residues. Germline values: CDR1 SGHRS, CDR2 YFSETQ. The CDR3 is CASSSTGVREAFF. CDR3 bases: TGCGCCAGCAGCTCCACAGGCGTCCGTGAAGCTTTCTTT.

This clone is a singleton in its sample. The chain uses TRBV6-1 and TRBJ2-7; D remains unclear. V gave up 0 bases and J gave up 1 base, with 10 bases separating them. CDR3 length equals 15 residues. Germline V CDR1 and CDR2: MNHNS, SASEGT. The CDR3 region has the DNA TGTGCCAGCAGTGAAGCTTTCACAGAGTCCTACGAGCAGTACTTC. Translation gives CASSEAFTESYEQYF.

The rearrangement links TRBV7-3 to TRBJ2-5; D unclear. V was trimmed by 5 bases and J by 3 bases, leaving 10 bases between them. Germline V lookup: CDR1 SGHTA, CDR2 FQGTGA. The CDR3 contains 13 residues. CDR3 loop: CASSRDLEETQYF. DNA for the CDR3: TGTGCCAGCAGCAGAGACCTAGAAGAGACCCAGTACTTC.

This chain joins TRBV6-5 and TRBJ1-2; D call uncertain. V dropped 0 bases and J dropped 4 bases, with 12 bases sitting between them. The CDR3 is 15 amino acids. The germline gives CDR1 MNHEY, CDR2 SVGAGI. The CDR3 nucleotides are TGTGCCAGCAGTTACTCAAATCAGGAGGTCTATGGCTACACCTTC. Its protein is CASSYSNQEVYGYTF.

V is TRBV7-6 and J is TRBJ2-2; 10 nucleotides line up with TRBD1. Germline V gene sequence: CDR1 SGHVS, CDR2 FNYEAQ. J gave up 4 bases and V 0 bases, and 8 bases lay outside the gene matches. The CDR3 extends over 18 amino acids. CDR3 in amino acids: CASSLAPPGQGSTGELFF. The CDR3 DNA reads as TGTGCCAGCAGCTTAGCTCCTCCGGGACAGGGGAGCACCGGGGAGCTGTTTTTT.

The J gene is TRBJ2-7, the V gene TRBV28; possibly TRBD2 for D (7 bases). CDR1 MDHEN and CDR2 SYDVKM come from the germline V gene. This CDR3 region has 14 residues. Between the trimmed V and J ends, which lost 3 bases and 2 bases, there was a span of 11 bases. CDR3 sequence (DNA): TGTGCCAGCAGTTTGCAGGGGAGGGCCTACGAGCAGTACTTC. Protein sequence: CASSLQGRAYEQYF.